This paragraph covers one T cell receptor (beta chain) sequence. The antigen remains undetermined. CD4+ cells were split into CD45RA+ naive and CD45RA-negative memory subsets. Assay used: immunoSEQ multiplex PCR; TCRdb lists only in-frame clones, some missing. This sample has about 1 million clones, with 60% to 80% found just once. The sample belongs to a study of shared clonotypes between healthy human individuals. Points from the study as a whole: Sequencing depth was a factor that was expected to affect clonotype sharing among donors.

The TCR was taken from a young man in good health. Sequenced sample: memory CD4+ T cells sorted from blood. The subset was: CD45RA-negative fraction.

The CDR3 sequence: CASSVRQGGYEQYF. CDR3 in DNA: TGCGCCAGCAGCGTGCGACAGGGAGGATACGAGCAGTACTTC. The V and J genes are TRBV4-1 and TRBJ2-7; possible D gene TRBD1, 7 bases. Germline CDR1 reads MGHRA; CDR2 reads YSYEKL. V shed 5 bases and J shed 4 bases, with 15 bases lying between them. The CDR3 is 14 residues long.